Listed below are T cell receptor beta chains from one sample, sequenced in a study of preoperative IRX-2 immunotherapy in early breast cancer. Repertoires were generated with immunoSEQ multiplex PCR, while TCRdb's copy carries only in-frame clones and drops some. The sample yields about 23,000 clones, approximately 90% seen once. Sequencing used tumor tissue, obtained after IRX-2 immunotherapy. The origin of the receptors is a human donor with breast cancer. Both conserved end residues are part of each CDR3. A D gene is named only where the DNA matches it firmly. Clone size is not always given. Where it is, it says once, few, many or a class for expanded clones.

size	J	D	V	DNA	CDR3
-	TRBJ2-5	-	TRBV21-1	TGTGCCAGCAGCAGCAAGGACAGGGGAGAACAAGAGACCCAGTACTTC	CASSSKDRGEQETQYF
-	TRBJ1-2	TRBD1	TRBV25-1	TGTGCCAGCAGTGAGGGTCGACAGGGGTATGGCTACACCTTC	CASSEGRQGYGYTF
-	TRBJ1-1	-	TRBV10-1	TGCGCCAGCAGTGATGGAGGTGGGTCCACTGAAGCTTTCTTT	CASSDGGGSTEAFF
-	TRBJ2-7	TRBD1	TRBV5-1	TGCGCCAGCAGCTTGGGACAGGGTATCGGAAGGGAGCAGTACTTC	CASSLGQGIGREQYF
-	TRBJ2-5	TRBD1	TRBV5-1	TGCGCCAGCAGCTTGAGTGGGACAGGGGACCGTGGGGAGACCCAGTACTTC	CASSLSGTGDRGETQYF
-	TRBJ2-2	TRBD1	TRBV2	TGTGCCAGCAGTGCGGGACAGGGTGTCACCGGGGAGCTGTTTTTT	CASSAGQGVTGELFF
-	TRBJ1-4	-	TRBV2	TGTGCCAGCAGTGTGCAGTCAAATGAAAAACTGTTTTTT	CASSVQSNEKLFF
-	TRBJ2-7	-	TRBV5-1	TGCGCCAGCAGCGTGGACAGGGAGGGCTACGAGCAGTACTTC	CASSVDREGYEQYF
-	TRBJ2-3	TRBD2	TRBV27	TGTGCCAGCAGTTTAGGTCGGGGGGAGGACACGCAGTATTTT	CASSLGRGEDTQYF
-	TRBJ2-7	-	TRBV25-1	TGTGCCAGCAGTGAACTTTTTAGCGGCGAGCAGTACTTC	CASSELFSGEQYF
-	TRBJ2-3	TRBD1	TRBV11-3	TGTGCCAGCAGCCAGGACAGGGCCACAGATACGCAGTATTTT	CASSQDRATDTQYF
-	TRBJ2-5	TRBD2	TRBV6-1	TGTGCCAGCAGTGAACTAGCGGGAGGGCAGAGAGAGACCCAGTACTTC	CASSELAGGQRETQYF
-	TRBJ1-1	-	TRBV2	TGTGCCAGCACCTTGGGGGGGGCGAAGACTGAAGCTTTCTTT	CASTLGGAKTEAFF
-	TRBJ1-3	-	TRBV5-1	TGCGCCAGCAGCTCCCCCGCGCAGGGAAGTTCGGGAAACACCATATATTTT	CASSSPAQGSSGNTIYF
-	TRBJ2-7	-	TRBV11-3	TGTGCCAGCAGCCCCATCGGGCGGGACCCCGCCTACGAGCAGTACTTC	CASSPIGRDPAYEQYF
-	TRBJ1-2	-	TRBV18	TGTGCCAGCTCAAACGTAGGGGGGACCACCTTC	CASSNVGGTTF
-	TRBJ1-2	TRBD1	TRBV25-1	TGTGCCAGCAGCAGACAGGGGGCGAGTGGCTACACCTTC	CASSRQGASGYTF
once	TRBJ2-7	TRBD1	TRBV6-5	TGTGCCAGCAGTTACGACAGGGGGTCGTACGAGCAGTACTTC	CASSYDRGSYEQYF
-	TRBJ2-7	-	TRBV7-9	TGTGCCAGCAGCTTAGAGGCCTCTTATTACGAGCAGTACTTC	CASSLEASYYEQYF
-	TRBJ2-3	TRBD2	TRBV9	TGTGCCAGCAGCACCGGGACTAGCGGATACGGATACACAGATACGCAGTATTTT	CASSTGTSGYGYTDTQYF
-	TRBJ1-1	-	TRBV19	TGTGCCAGTAGGGGTGATTTCAGGACCACTGAAGCTTTCTTT	CASRGDFRTTEAFF
-	TRBJ2-5	TRBD2	TRBV5-5	TGTGCCAGCAGCCCCCCGGGGAGGGAGGAGACCCAGTACTTC	CASSPPGREETQYF
-	TRBJ1-6	-	TRBV6-6	TGTGCCAGCAGTTATGATCGGGGCCATAATTCACCCCTCCACTTT	CASSYDRGHNSPLHF
-	TRBJ2-5	-	TRBV19	TGTGCCAGTAGTAGGAATCAAGAGACCCAGTACTTC	CASSRNQETQYF
-	TRBJ2-5	-	TRBV7-7	TGTGCCAGCAGCGAGACTAGAGGTCGCGAGACCCAGTACTTC	CASSETRGRETQYF
-	TRBJ2-7	-	TRBV5-1	TGCGCCAGCAGCTTGGTCCCCCGTTCGTTCTACGAGCAGTACTTC	CASSLVPRSFYEQYF
-	TRBJ2-7	TRBD2	TRBV5-6	TGTGCCAGCAGCTTAACTCTGCGGGGGTCGTACGACGAGCAGTACTTC	CASSLTLRGSYDEQYF
few	TRBJ2-3	TRBD1	TRBV28	TGTGCCAGCAGACGGGGACAGGAGAACACAGATACGCAGTATTTT	CASRRGQENTDTQYF
-	TRBJ2-7	TRBD2	TRBV28	TGTGCCAGCAGTTTAAGCCTAGCGGAGGCCTACGAGCAGTACTTC	CASSLSLAEAYEQYF
-	TRBJ1-4	-	TRBV30	TGTGCCTGGGGGAAGGGAGGAGAAAAACTGTTTTTT	CAWGKGGEKLFF
-	TRBJ2-7	TRBD2	TRBV6-1	TGTGCCAGTGGGGCTCGTCTAGCGGGGGCGGACGAGCAGTACTTC	CASGARLAGADEQYF
-	TRBJ1-3	-	TRBV30	TGTGCCTGGAGTGTCGCCAGACGCGCCGGAAACACCATATATTTT	CAWSVARRAGNTIYF
-	TRBJ2-3	-	TRBV18	TGTGCCAGCTCACCGTCGGGGGGCGAGGATACGCAGTATTTT	CASSPSGGEDTQYF
once	TRBJ2-1	-	TRBV18	TGTGCCAGCTCCCAGTCGGGGGGCCATGAGCAGTTCTTC	CASSQSGGHEQFF
-	TRBJ1-1	TRBD1	TRBV7-2	TGTGCCAGCAGCTTAGACAGGGGGCAAGCTGAAGCTTTCTTT	CASSLDRGQAEAFF
-	TRBJ2-3	-	TRBV5-1	TGCGCCAGCACCCCTGGCAGGGGTGGAGATACGCAGTATTTT	CASTPGRGGDTQYF
-	TRBJ2-5	-	TRBV2	TGTGCCAGCTCACAGGACTACTTCCAGACCCAGTACTTC	CASSQDYFQTQYF
-	TRBJ2-2	TRBD2	TRBV9	TGTGCCAGCAGCTTTCTCGGGGCGGGAGCGCCCGGGGAGCTGTTTTTT	CASSFLGAGAPGELFF
-	TRBJ2-1	TRBD2	TRBV14	TGTGCCAGCAGCCAAGCTGGCGGGGGGCCTAATGAGCAGTTCTTC	CASSQAGGGPNEQFF
-	TRBJ2-7	-	TRBV5-1	TGCGCCAGCAGTGAGACAGTCACCTACGAGCAGTACTTC	CASSETVTYEQYF
-	TRBJ2-5	-	TRBV2	TGTGCCAGCAGTGGGGTGGGGGAGACCCAGTACTTC	CASSGVGETQYF
-	TRBJ2-7	TRBD2	TRBV7-6	TGTGCCAGCAGCTTAGGACTAGCGGGAGTTGGATCCTACGAGCAGTACTTC	CASSLGLAGVGSYEQYF
-	TRBJ2-5	-	TRBV30	TGTGCCTGGAGTGGTATTTACCAAGAGACCCAGTACTTC	CAWSGIYQETQYF
-	TRBJ1-1	-	TRBV19	TGTGCCAGTAGTAGGACAGCCACTGAAGCTTTCTTT	CASSRTATEAFF
-	TRBJ2-7	-	TRBV29-1	TGCAGCGTTTCCCCGAGCTCCTACGAGCAGTACTTC	CSVSPSSYEQYF
-	TRBJ2-6	-	TRBV15	TGTGCCACCAGCAGAGATCATTTAAGAGCATCTGTCTCTGGGGCCAACGTCCTGACTTTC	CATSRDHLRASVSGANVLTF
-	TRBJ2-3	-	TRBV18	TGTGCCAGCTCACCAAGGTTTAGCGGACGCACAGATACGCAGTATTTT	CASSPRFSGRTDTQYF
-	TRBJ2-1	-	TRBV5-4	TGTGCCAGCAGCCCGGGACTGGGGGTCTACAATGAGCAGTTCTTC	CASSPGLGVYNEQFF
once	TRBJ1-4	-	TRBV2	TGTGCCAGCAACGGGGGCCCTAATGAAAAACTGTTTTTT	CASNGGPNEKLFF
-	TRBJ2-1	-	TRBV27	TGTGCCAGCAGTTTCGGTGGGAGCTACAATGAGCAGTTCTTC	CASSFGGSYNEQFF
-	TRBJ2-3	TRBD1	TRBV6-5	TGTGCCAGCAGTTACACATCAGGGGGCTGGAATTTT	CASSYTSGGWNF
-	TRBJ2-7	TRBD2	TRBV10-1	TGCGCCAGTCCGCTGTGGGGACTAGCGGGCGCTATGAGCTCCTACGAGCAGTACTTC	CASPLWGLAGAMSSYEQYF
-	TRBJ2-1	-	TRBV9	TGTGCCAGCAGCGAGACGCAGGGGCATGAGCAGTTCTTC	CASSETQGHEQFF
-	TRBJ2-1	TRBD1	TRBV5-4	TGTGCCAGCAGCGACGGGACAGGCTACAATGAGCAGTTCTTC	CASSDGTGYNEQFF
-	TRBJ1-2	-	TRBV4-1	TGCGCCAGCAGCCAACCCGTCAGGATCGGAGGCTACACCTTC	CASSQPVRIGGYTF
-	TRBJ2-5	TRBD2	TRBV5-4	TGTGCCAGCAGCTTGATCCCGCTTGGGAGGGAAGAGACCCAGTACTTC	CASSLIPLGREETQYF
-	TRBJ1-5	-	TRBV27	TGTGCCAGCAGTGAAATAACAGGAGACAATCAGCCCCAGCATTTT	CASSEITGDNQPQHF